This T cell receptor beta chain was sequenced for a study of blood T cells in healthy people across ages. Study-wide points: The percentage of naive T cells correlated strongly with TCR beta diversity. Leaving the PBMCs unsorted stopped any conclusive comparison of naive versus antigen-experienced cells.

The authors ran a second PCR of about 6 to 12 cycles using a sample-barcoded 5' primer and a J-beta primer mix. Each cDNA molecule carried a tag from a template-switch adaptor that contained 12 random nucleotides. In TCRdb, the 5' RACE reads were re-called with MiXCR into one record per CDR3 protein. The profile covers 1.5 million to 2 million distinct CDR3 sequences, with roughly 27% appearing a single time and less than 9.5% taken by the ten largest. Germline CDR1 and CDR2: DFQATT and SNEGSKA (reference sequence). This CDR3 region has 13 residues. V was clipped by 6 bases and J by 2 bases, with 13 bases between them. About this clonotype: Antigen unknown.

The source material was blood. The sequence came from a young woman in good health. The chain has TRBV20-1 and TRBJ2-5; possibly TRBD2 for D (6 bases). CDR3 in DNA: TGCAGTGCCCCTCCGGGACTGCAAGAGACCCAGTACTTC. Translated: CSAPPGLQETQYF.